This T cell receptor (beta chain) appears in the sequencing data of a study of blood T cell repertoires in COVID-19. Study details: Sources were T cells, B-cell-depleted T cells, or PBMCs; the material itself was cDNA or gDNA.

Generated by immunoSEQ multiplex PCR, the TCRdb table keeps only in-frame clones and is missing some. The data hold 410,000 or so clones, with over 75% observed a single time. Germline V gene data show CDR1 as MNHEY and CDR2 as SMNVEV (reference sequence). The CDR3 is 16 residues long. The junction had 10 bases not matched to a gene; V was cut back by 5 bases and J by 4 bases. The gene calls are TRBV27 and TRBJ2-1; 8 bases match TRBD1. Source material: peripheral blood. This TCR came from a woman aged 40-49 years with COVID-19, enrolled during active disease. The CDR3 spells CASSTRGTGQYNEQFF. CDR3 nucleotide sequence: TGTGCCAGCAGTACCCGCGGGACAGGTCAGTACAATGAGCAGTTCTTC.